The 19 T cell receptor beta chains listed next were all sequenced from one sample in a study of cytomegalovirus exposure and HLA in healthy donors. Vbeta (60) and Jbeta (13) primers were used in the PCR. Profiling relied on immunoSEQ multiplex PCR, and the TCRdb table lists in-frame clones only, not all of them. The data hold about 150,000 clones, with around 60% observed a single time. The sample consisted of PBMCs. The source of these receptors is a woman aged 55-70 years in good health and CMV-seropositive.

This chain uses TRBV19 with TRBJ2-7, with 9 bases aligning to TRBD2. CDR3 length: 14 residues. The J segment lost 2 bases and the V segment lost 10 bases, leaving 9 bases of the junction unmatched. The germline V gene has CDR1 LNHDA and CDR2 SQIVND (reference sequence). In DNA form, the CDR3 reads TGTGCCACAAAGGCTAGCGGGACAACCTACGAGCAGTACTTC. It specifies CATKASGTTYEQYF.

The rearrangement joins TRBV7-2 to TRBJ1-2; 10 nucleotides match TRBD1. The V gene's germline CDR1 is SGHTA and CDR2 FQGNSA. Unmatched junction bases numbered 8, after V lost 6 bases and J lost 7 bases. The CDR3 totals 14 residues. The CDR3 sequence: CASSRPGQGTGYTF. CDR3 bases: TGTGCCAGCAGTCGTCCGGGACAGGGGACTGGCTACACCTTC.

This chain links TRBV5-6 with TRBJ2-1, with 11 bases identical to TRBD2. V was clipped by 1 base and J by 3 bases; unmatched bases: 6. The length of the CDR3 is 17 residues. The germline V gene has CDR1 SGHDT and CDR2 YYEEEE. The CDR3 loop is CASSLPLAGALYNEQFF. The DNA of the CDR3 is TGTGCCAGCAGCTTGCCACTAGCGGGAGCCCTCTACAATGAGCAGTTCTTC.

The chain has TRBV27 and TRBJ2-2; the match to TRBD2 covers 10 bases. V trimming: 5 bases; J trimming: 4 bases; junction bases outside the gene matches: 13. Per germline, CDR1 MNHEY and CDR2 SMNVEV (reference sequence). The CDR3 runs to 18 residues. The DNA for the CDR3 is TGTGCCAGCAGTCCCCTGGCGGTAGCGGGAGGAGCCACCGGGGAGCTGTTTTTT. Its protein product is CASSPLAVAGGATGELFF.

The chain employs TRBV28 and TRBJ1-5; perhaps TRBD1 as D (5 bases). This CDR3 has 15 amino acids. Germline V gives CDR1 MDHEN, CDR2 SYDVKM. Trimming removed 7 bases from V and 5 bases from J, with 18 bases in between. CDR3: CASKTQGRQDQPQHF. CDR3 coding DNA: TGTGCCAGCAAAACCCAGGGTCGGCAGGATCAGCCCCAGCATTTT.

The J gene is TRBJ1-1, the V gene TRBV4-3, with D maybe TRBD1 (6 bases). The germline V gene has CDR1 LGHNA and CDR2 YSLEER. This CDR3 spans 15 amino acids. Trimming removed 7 bases at V and 4 bases at J, with 19 bases between. The CDR3 region has the DNA TGCGCCAGCACCTCGACAGGTCCCTCGGGCACTGAAGCTTTCTTT. Amino acids: CASTSTGPSGTEAFF.

The chain joins TRBV5-1 to TRBJ2-5; 13 bases agree with TRBD2. The germline V gene encodes CDR1 SGHRS and CDR2 YFSETQ. The CDR3 is made up of 17 amino acids. V lost 0 bases, J lost 5 bases, and 7 bases stayed unmatched. Here the CDR3 reads CASSLATSGRSGETQYF. The CDR3 nucleotides are TGCGCCAGCAGCTTGGCGACTAGCGGGAGGTCGGGGGAGACCCAGTACTTC.

The chain has TRBV6-4 and TRBJ2-3; 7 bases map to TRBD1. With V trimmed by 5 bases and J by 4 bases, 9 bases remained unmatched. The CDR3 runs to 15 residues. Germline V gene lookup returns CDR1 MRHNA and CDR2 SNTAGT. The CDR3 sequence: CASSPTGTEADTQYF. Here the CDR3 DNA reads TGTGCCAGCAGTCCTACCGGGACAGAGGCAGATACGCAGTATTTT.

The gene calls are TRBV28 and TRBJ2-1; a possible D gene is TRBD2 (5 bases). V was clipped by 9 bases and J by 7 bases, with 22 bases between them. The CDR3 is 15 amino acids. In germline, CDR1 is MDHEN, CDR2 SYDVKM. CDR3 sequence: CASYSGVGSTNEQFF. CDR3 DNA: TGTGCCAGTTATTCCGGGGTTGGTAGCACGAATGAGCAGTTCTTC.

A few counts support this clone. This rearrangement joins TRBV6-5 to TRBJ2-1; the match to TRBD2 covers 11 bases. Germline trimming cut 5 bases from V and 9 bases from J; bases unmatched to any gene: 9. Germline V lookup: CDR1 MNHEY, CDR2 SVGAGI. The CDR3 totals 15 residues. This CDR3 is CASSLTSGRLREQFF. In nucleotides, the CDR3 is TGTGCCAGCAGTCTCACTAGCGGGAGACTTCGTGAGCAGTTCTTC.

This clone was seen only once. The chain employs TRBV6-5 and TRBJ1-4, with D perhaps TRBD1 (6 bases). V shed 0 bases and J shed 1 base, with 6 bases lying between them. This CDR3 spans 15 amino acids. CDR1 is MNHEY and CDR2 is SVGAGI in the germline V gene. The CDR3 DNA reads TGTGCCAGCAGTTACTCGACAGGAACTAATGAAAAACTGTTTTTT. Its translation is CASSYSTGTNEKLFF.

The J gene is TRBJ2-3, the V gene TRBV6-5; 9 bases agree with TRBD2. V lost 3 bases and J lost 3; bases outside the gene matches: 7. Germline loops: CDR1 MNHEY, CDR2 SVGAGI. The CDR3 covers 16 residues. The CDR3 DNA sequence: TGTGCCAGCAGTTATGGGGCTAGCGGGAAAACAGATACGCAGTATTTT. Amino acids: CASSYGASGKTDTQYF.

The J gene is TRBJ1-5, the V gene TRBV5-6; D perhaps matches TRBD1 (5 bases). Germline CDR1 reads SGHDT; CDR2 reads YYEEEE. V was clipped by 0 bases and J by 0 bases, with 7 bases between them. This CDR3 is 15 amino acids long. The chain's CDR3 is CASSLGQHSNQPQHF. Written as DNA, the CDR3 is TGTGCCAGCAGCTTGGGACAGCATAGCAATCAGCCCCAGCATTTT.

This clone was seen only a few times. The chain recombines TRBV28 with TRBJ2-7, with 7 bases fitting TRBD2. The ends lost 6 bases at V and 3 bases at J; junction bases unmatched: 8. From germline, CDR1 is MDHEN and CDR2 SYDVKM. This CDR3 is built from 14 residues. This CDR3 reads CASRISGTNYEQYF. CDR3 DNA: TGTGCCAGCAGAATAAGCGGGACCAACTACGAGCAGTACTTC.

V is TRBV7-2 and J is TRBJ1-3; tentative D call: TRBD1 (5 bases). CDR1 is SGHTA, CDR2 FQGNSA, per germline. Trimming pared 0 bases from V and 4 bases from J, leaving 16 bases between. The length of the CDR3 is 17 residues. CDR3 amino acids: CASSLATSAGLGNTIYF. The DNA of the CDR3 is TGTGCCAGCAGCTTAGCGACATCGGCAGGGCTAGGAAACACCATATATTTT.

The J gene is TRBJ2-7, the V gene TRBV7-2, with TRBD2 identical over 9 bases. This CDR3 has 15 residues. V was clipped by 4 bases and J by 6 bases; unmatched bases: 10. CDR1 and CDR2 from the germline V gene are SGHTA and FQGNSA. The CDR3 here is CASSSPWREGPEQYF. The CDR3 region has the DNA TGTGCCAGCAGCTCCCCATGGCGGGAGGGCCCCGAGCAGTACTTC.

The chain recombines TRBV30 with TRBJ2-1; 10 nucleotides agree with TRBD1. Germline CDR1 and CDR2: GTSNPN and SVGIG (reference sequence). This CDR3 has 15 amino acids. V lost 2 bases, J lost 8 bases, and 9 bases stayed unmatched. In DNA form, the CDR3 reads TGTGCCTGGAGTACACTAGGACAGGGGGAGGATGAGCAGTTCTTC. This translates into CAWSTLGQGEDEQFF.

The chain couples TRBV28 to TRBJ1-2; 9 bases align to TRBD1. This CDR3 contains 14 residues. Trimming took 3 bases from V and 8 from J; bases not matched to a gene: 7. The germline gives CDR1 MDHEN, CDR2 SYDVKM. DNA of the CDR3: TGTGCCAGCAGTTTTCCCGGGACAGGGTCGGGCTACACCTTC. Residues: CASSFPGTGSGYTF.

This clone appeared a few times. The V call is TRBV6-5, the J call TRBJ1-1; 7 nucleotides agree with TRBD1. Trimming at V came to 2 bases and at J to 5 bases, leaving 5 bases not matched to a gene. Looked up from germline, CDR1 is MNHEY and CDR2 is SVGAGI. The CDR3 runs 14 residues. CDR3 sequence reads: CASSYQGEGTEAFF. CDR3 coding DNA: TGTGCCAGCAGTTACCAGGGGGAAGGGACTGAAGCTTTCTTT.